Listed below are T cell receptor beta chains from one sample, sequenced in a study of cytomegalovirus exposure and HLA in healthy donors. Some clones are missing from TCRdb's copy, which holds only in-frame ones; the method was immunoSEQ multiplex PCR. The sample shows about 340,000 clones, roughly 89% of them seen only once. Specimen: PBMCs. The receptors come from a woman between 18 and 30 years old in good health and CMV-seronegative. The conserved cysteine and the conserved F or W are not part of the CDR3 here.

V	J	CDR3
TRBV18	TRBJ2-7	ASSPRSGSADEQY
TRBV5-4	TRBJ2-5	ASGSPQGDIETQY
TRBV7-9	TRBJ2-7	ASSLASGGLYEQY
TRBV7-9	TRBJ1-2	ASSRSPGQGDT
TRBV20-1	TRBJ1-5	SASSYQPQH
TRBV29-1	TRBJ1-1	SVVRVGEAF
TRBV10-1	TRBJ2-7	ASGTGNMYEQY
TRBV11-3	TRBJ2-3	ASSLTVTDTQY
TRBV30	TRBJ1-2	AWSEGGGSYGYT
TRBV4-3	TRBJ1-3	ASSQGTGTNSGNTIY
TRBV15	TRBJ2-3	ATRASGTDTQY
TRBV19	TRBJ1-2	ASTTGGGYT
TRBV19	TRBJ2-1	ASSRAGENNEQF
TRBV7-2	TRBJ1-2	ASSFAGAYGYT
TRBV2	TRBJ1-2	ASGGLNYGYT
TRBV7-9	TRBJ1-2	ASSYDPGTGGFGYT
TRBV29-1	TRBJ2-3	SVAGRAADTQY
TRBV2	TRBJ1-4	ASSERTATNEKLF
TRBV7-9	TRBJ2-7	ASSLDRDLSSYEQY
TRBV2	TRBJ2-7	ASSPTSGSTYEQY
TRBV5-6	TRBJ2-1	ASSLAADNEQF
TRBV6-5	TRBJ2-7	ASSSGGARYEQY
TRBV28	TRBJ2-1	ASSLGGSLVEQF
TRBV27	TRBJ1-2	ASSPDSHQGYT
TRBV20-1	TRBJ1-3	RGTDGNTIY
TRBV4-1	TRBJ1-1	ASSPGQMNTEAF
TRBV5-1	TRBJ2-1	ASSYPTSERTDEQF
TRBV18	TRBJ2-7	ASSSQSGQGGDHEQY
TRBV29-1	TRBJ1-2	SVVGQIGGYT
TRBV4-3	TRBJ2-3	ASSQDGLQAGNTDTQY
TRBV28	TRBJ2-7	ASKGTGASYEQY
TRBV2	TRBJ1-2	ASGGTGGFYGYT
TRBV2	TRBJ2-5	ASSIRDSQETQY
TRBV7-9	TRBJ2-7	ASSLENSGEYEQY
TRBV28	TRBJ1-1	ASSPDRGRDTEAF
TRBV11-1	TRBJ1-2	ASSPGGSDYGYT
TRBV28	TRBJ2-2	ASSSRGRTGELF
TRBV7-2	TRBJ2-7	ASSWTTGTAGYEQY
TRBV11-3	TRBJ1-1	ASSLGGREVEAF
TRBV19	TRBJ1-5	ASSMWERNQPQH
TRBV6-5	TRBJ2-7	ASSYGETGFEQY
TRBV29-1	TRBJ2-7	SVESFGGHGSYEQY
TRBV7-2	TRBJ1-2	ASSQRPGQGNYGYT
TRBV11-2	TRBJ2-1	ASSPTYNEQF
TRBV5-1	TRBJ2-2	ASSLGTAGTGELF
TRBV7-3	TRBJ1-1	ASSSDRNTEAF
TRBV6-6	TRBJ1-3	ASTTGGRLGNTIY
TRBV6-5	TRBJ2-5	ASSTPGLAKETQY
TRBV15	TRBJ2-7	ATSRVSGGSYEQY
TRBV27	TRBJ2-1	ASSPVTRSEQF
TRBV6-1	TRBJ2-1	ASREGTADNEQF
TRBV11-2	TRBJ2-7	ASSFQGQIYEQY
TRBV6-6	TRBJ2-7	ASTPGSEQY
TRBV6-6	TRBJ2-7	ASRQTAYEQY
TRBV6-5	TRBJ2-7	ASRDPGLAFNEQY
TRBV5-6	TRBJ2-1	ASSLKEKALAGRYNEQF